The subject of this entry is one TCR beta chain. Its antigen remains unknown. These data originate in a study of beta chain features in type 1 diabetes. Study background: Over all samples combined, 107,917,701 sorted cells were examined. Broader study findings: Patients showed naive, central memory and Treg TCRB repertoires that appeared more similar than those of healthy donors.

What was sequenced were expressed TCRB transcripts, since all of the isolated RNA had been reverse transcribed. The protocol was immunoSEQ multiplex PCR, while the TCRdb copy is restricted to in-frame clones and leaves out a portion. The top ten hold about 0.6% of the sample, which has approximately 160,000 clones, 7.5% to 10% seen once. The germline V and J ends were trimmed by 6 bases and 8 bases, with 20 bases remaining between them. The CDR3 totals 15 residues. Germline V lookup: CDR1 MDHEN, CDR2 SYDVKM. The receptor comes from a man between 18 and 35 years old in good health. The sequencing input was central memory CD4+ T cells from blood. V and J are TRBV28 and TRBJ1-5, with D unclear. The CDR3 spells CASSLNNPTNKPQHF. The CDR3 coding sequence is TGTGCCAGCAGCCTAAACAACCCGACAAACAAGCCCCAGCATTTT.